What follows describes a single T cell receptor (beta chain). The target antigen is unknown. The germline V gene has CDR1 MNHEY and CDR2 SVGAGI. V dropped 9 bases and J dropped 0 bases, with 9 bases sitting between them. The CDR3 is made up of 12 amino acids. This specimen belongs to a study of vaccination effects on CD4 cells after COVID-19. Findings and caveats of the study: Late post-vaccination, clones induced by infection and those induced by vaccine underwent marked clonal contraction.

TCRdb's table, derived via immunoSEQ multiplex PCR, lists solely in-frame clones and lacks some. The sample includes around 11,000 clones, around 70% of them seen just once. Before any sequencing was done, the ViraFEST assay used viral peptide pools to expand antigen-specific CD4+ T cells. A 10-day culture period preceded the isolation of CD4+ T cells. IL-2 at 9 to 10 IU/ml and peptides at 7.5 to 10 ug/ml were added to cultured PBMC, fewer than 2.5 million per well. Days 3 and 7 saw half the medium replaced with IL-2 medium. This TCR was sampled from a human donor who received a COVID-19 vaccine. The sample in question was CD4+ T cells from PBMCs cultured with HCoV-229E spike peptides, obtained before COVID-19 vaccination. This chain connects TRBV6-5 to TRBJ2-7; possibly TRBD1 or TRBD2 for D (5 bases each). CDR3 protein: CASAGASYEQYF. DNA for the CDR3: TGTGCCAGTGCCGGGGCCTCCTACGAGCAGTACTTC.